Listed below are T cell receptor beta chains from one sample, sequenced in a study of cytomegalovirus exposure and HLA in healthy donors. Sequenced by immunoSEQ multiplex PCR; TCRdb stores in-frame clones only, minus some. The sample lists some 120,000 clones; over 75% were seen once. Sequenced sample: PBMCs. All receptors derive from a man aged 35 to 55 in good health and CMV-seronegative. Each CDR3 is given with its conserved first and last residue. Each record gives: V gene, J gene, D gene, clone size, CDR3 protein, CDR3 DNA. D genes are given only for firm matches. Clone size, where shown, is once, few, many, or a class for clones that have expanded.

V: TRBV18; J: TRBJ2-3; D: -; size: -; CDR3: CASSPKLAANADTQYF; DNA: TGTGCCAGCTCACCAAAACTAGCAGCGAACGCAGATACGCAGTATTTT
V: TRBV2; J: TRBJ2-5; D: -; size: few; CDR3: CAIRSRGNGETQYF; DNA: TGTGCCATACGGAGTAGGGGGAATGGAGAGACCCAGTACTTC
V: TRBV7-2; J: TRBJ1-4; D: -; size: -; CDR3: CASSLTPTNEKLFF; DNA: TGTGCCAGCAGCCTGACACCAACTAATGAAAAACTGTTTTTT
V: TRBV7-2; J: TRBJ1-6; D: TRBD1; size: once; CDR3: CASSSAGTGIGTLHF; DNA: TGTGCCAGCAGCTCCGCCGGGACAGGGATTGGTACCCTCCACTTT
V: TRBV11-2; J: TRBJ2-7; D: -; size: once; CDR3: CASSSEQPYEQYF; DNA: TGTGCCAGCAGCTCAGAACAGCCATACGAGCAGTACTTC
V: TRBV30; J: TRBJ1-6; D: -; size: -; CDR3: CAWSNGGYPNSPLHF; DNA: TGTGCCTGGAGCAACGGAGGGTATCCCAATTCACCCCTCCACTTT
V: TRBV7-2; J: TRBJ1-4; D: -; size: -; CDR3: CASSPRTFATNEKLFF; DNA: TGTGCCAGCAGCCCCAGGACATTTGCAACTAATGAAAAACTGTTTTTT
V: TRBV6-1; J: TRBJ2-7; D: TRBD2; size: -; CDR3: CASRPKRGSSYEQYF; DNA: TGTGCCAGCAGACCCAAGCGGGGGAGCTCCTACGAGCAGTACTTC
V: TRBV5-1; J: TRBJ2-4; D: -; size: -; CDR3: CASSLDPGVAIQYF; DNA: TGCGCCAGCAGCTTGGATCCAGGGGTGGCCATTCAGTACTTC
V: TRBV28; J: TRBJ1-1; D: TRBD1; size: -; CDR3: CASSSWTGSNTEAFF; DNA: TGTGCCAGCAGTTCATGGACAGGGTCGAACACTGAAGCTTTCTTT
V: TRBV6-1; J: TRBJ1-3; D: -; size: -; CDR3: CASSEADSSGNTIYF; DNA: TGTGCCAGCAGTGAAGCCGACAGCTCTGGAAACACCATATATTTT
V: TRBV19; J: TRBJ1-2; D: -; size: once; CDR3: CASSTRTGRVGYTF; DNA: TGTGCCAGTAGTACCCGGACGGGGAGAGTTGGCTACACCTTC
V: TRBV30; J: TRBJ1-5; D: -; size: -; CDR3: CAWSERGTNNQPQHF; DNA: TGTGCCTGGAGCGAGAGGGGGACGAATAATCAGCCCCAGCATTTT
V: TRBV19; J: TRBJ1-1; D: -; size: -; CDR3: CASSIALGGPTEAFF; DNA: TGTGCCAGTAGTATAGCCCTAGGAGGGCCGACTGAAGCTTTCTTT
V: TRBV4-3; J: TRBJ1-2; D: TRBD1; size: -; CDR3: CASSQETGQANYGYTF; DNA: TGCGCCAGCAGCCAAGAGACAGGGCAAGCTAACTATGGCTACACCTTC
V: TRBV18; J: TRBJ2-5; D: TRBD2; size: -; CDR3: CASSPPGLAGGLETQYF; DNA: TGTGCCAGCTCACCTCCCGGACTAGCGGGGGGGCTGGAGACCCAGTACTTC
V: TRBV21-1; J: TRBJ2-1; D: -; size: -; CDR3: CASATGTSVTEQFF; DNA: TGTGCCAGCGCAACCGGGACTAGCGTGACTGAGCAGTTCTTC
V: TRBV9; J: TRBJ1-3; D: TRBD1; size: few; CDR3: CASSPRLQGTGNTIYF; DNA: TGTGCCAGCAGCCCCCGCCTACAGGGGACTGGAAACACCATATATTTT
V: TRBV19; J: TRBJ2-7; D: TRBD1; size: -; CDR3: CASSILWTGGEQYF; DNA: TGTGCCAGTAGTATCCTTTGGACAGGGGGCGAGCAGTACTTC
V: TRBV9; J: TRBJ1-6; D: -; size: -; CDR3: CASSVEGRAGNSPLHF; DNA: TGTGCCAGCAGCGTAGAGGGTCGGGCAGGGAACTCACCCCTCCACTTT
V: TRBV18; J: TRBJ2-3; D: -; size: few; CDR3: CASSPLSDTQYF; DNA: TGTGCCAGCTCACCGCTGAGTGATACGCAGTATTTT
V: TRBV10-1; J: TRBJ2-5; D: TRBD1; size: few; CDR3: CASSLTGDQETQYF; DNA: TGCGCCAGCAGTCTTACAGGGGACCAAGAGACCCAGTACTTC
V: TRBV7-2; J: TRBJ2-5; D: -; size: few; CDR3: CASSLASPAGRETQYF; DNA: TGTGCCAGCAGCTTAGCCTCCCCTGCGGGAAGGGAGACCCAGTACTTC
V: TRBV13; J: TRBJ1-2; D: -; size: once; CDR3: CASSFKATRFYGYTF; DNA: TGTGCCAGCAGCTTCAAGGCGACACGATTCTATGGCTACACCTTC
V: TRBV7-8; J: TRBJ2-7; D: -; size: -; CDR3: CASSLGQSPSYEQYF; DNA: TGTGCCAGCAGCTTAGGACAGTCGCCTTCCTACGAGCAGTACTTC
V: TRBV6-5; J: TRBJ2-1; D: -; size: -; CDR3: CASESSYNEQFF; DNA: TGTGCCAGCGAGAGCTCCTACAATGAGCAGTTCTTC
V: TRBV7-2; J: TRBJ1-1; D: -; size: -; CDR3: CASARDTNTEAFF; DNA: TGTGCCAGCGCCCGGGACACGAACACTGAAGCTTTCTTT
V: TRBV7-8; J: TRBJ2-7; D: TRBD1; size: -; CDR3: CASSYVQGAREQYF; DNA: TGTGCCAGCAGCTACGTACAGGGGGCTAGGGAGCAGTACTTC
V: TRBV7-6; J: TRBJ1-4; D: TRBD1; size: -; CDR3: CASSFNQGANEKLFF; DNA: TGTGCCAGCAGCTTCAACCAGGGGGCTAATGAAAAACTGTTTTTT
V: TRBV19; J: TRBJ2-2; D: TRBD1; size: -; CDR3: CASSTRTGHTGELFF; DNA: TGTGCCAGTAGTACCCGGACAGGTCACACCGGGGAGCTGTTTTTT
V: TRBV5-1; J: TRBJ2-3; D: TRBD2; size: -; CDR3: CASSFTPLAASTDTQYF; DNA: TGCGCCAGCAGCTTTACCCCACTAGCGGCTAGCACAGATACGCAGTATTTT
V: TRBV5-6; J: TRBJ2-7; D: -; size: -; CDR3: CASSARLVGPYEQYF; DNA: TGTGCCAGCAGCGCCAGACTAGTGGGCCCCTACGAGCAGTACTTC
V: TRBV7-9; J: TRBJ1-6; D: -; size: few; CDR3: CASTQASGGRSYNSPLHF; DNA: TGTGCCAGCACCCAAGCGTCGGGGGGACGGTCCTATAATTCACCCCTCCACTTT
V: TRBV7-3; J: TRBJ1-2; D: TRBD1; size: -; CDR3: CASSRDSGTGDGYTF; DNA: TGTGCCAGCAGCCGTGATTCCGGGACAGGGGATGGCTACACCTTC
V: TRBV15; J: TRBJ2-1; D: TRBD1; size: once; CDR3: CATSRAGGLNEQFF; DNA: TGTGCCACCAGCAGGGCAGGGGGCCTGAATGAGCAGTTCTTC
V: TRBV5-1; J: TRBJ2-5; D: -; size: once; CDR3: CASSLQETQYF; DNA: TGCGCCAGCAGCTTGCAGGAGACCCAGTACTTC
V: TRBV4-3; J: TRBJ2-5; D: TRBD2; size: -; CDR3: CASSQISGSTRQTQYF; DNA: TGCGCCAGCAGCCAAATTAGCGGGAGTACTAGACAGACCCAGTACTTC
V: TRBV5-8; J: TRBJ2-5; D: -; size: few; CDR3: CASSLDSDITETQYF; DNA: TGTGCCAGCAGCTTAGACAGCGACATTACGGAGACCCAGTACTTC
V: TRBV10-1; J: TRBJ2-1; D: -; size: -; CDR3: CASRIGGRGSYNEQFF; DNA: TGCGCCAGCAGGATAGGTGGGAGAGGCTCCTACAATGAGCAGTTCTTC
V: TRBV18; J: TRBJ2-7; D: -; size: -; CDR3: CASSRDSPTYEQYF; DNA: TGTGCCAGCTCGCGGGACAGCCCGACCTACGAGCAGTACTTC
V: TRBV5-1; J: TRBJ2-1; D: TRBD1; size: once; CDR3: CASSTYRDRVSHEQFF; DNA: TGCGCCAGCAGCACCTACCGGGACAGGGTTAGCCATGAGCAGTTCTTC
V: TRBV11-2; J: TRBJ2-4; D: TRBD2; size: -; CDR3: CASSLGRGGTKNSQYF; DNA: TGTGCCAGCAGCTTAGGCCGGGGGGGTACCAAAAACAGTCAGTACTTC
V: TRBV2; J: TRBJ2-3; D: TRBD1; size: once; CDR3: CASSGGTGRRNTQYF; DNA: TGTGCCAGCAGTGGAGGGACAGGGAGGCGGAATACGCAGTATTTT
V: TRBV7-8; J: TRBJ1-2; D: TRBD1; size: -; CDR3: CASSLAGTASNYGYTF; DNA: TGTGCCAGCAGCTTAGCCGGGACAGCTTCTAACTATGGCTACACCTTC
V: TRBV7-2; J: TRBJ2-7; D: TRBD2; size: few; CDR3: CATRLAETSYEQYF; DNA: TGTGCCACCAGACTAGCGGAAACCTCCTACGAGCAGTACTTC
V: TRBV4-1; J: TRBJ2-1; D: -; size: -; CDR3: CASSQDPGSGDSYNEQFF; DNA: TGCGCCAGCAGCCAAGACCCAGGTAGCGGAGACTCCTACAATGAGCAGTTCTTC
V: TRBV6-5; J: TRBJ1-5; D: -; size: -; CDR3: CASSPGGNQPQHF; DNA: TGTGCCAGCAGTCCAGGGGGCAATCAGCCCCAGCATTTT
V: TRBV2; J: TRBJ1-1; D: -; size: -; CDR3: CARKERVGMNTEAFF; DNA: TGTGCCCGAAAGGAGAGGGTTGGGATGAACACTGAAGCTTTCTTT
V: TRBV29-1; J: TRBJ2-7; D: -; size: few; CDR3: CSVAGALLYEQYF; DNA: TGCAGCGTTGCAGGGGCGCTACTCTACGAGCAGTACTTC
V: TRBV2; J: TRBJ1-1; D: TRBD1; size: -; CDR3: CASRPTGFATEAFF; DNA: TGTGCCAGCAGACCGACAGGGTTTGCCACTGAAGCTTTCTTT
V: TRBV4-1; J: TRBJ1-5; D: -; size: -; CDR3: CASSQVPGDSNQPQHF; DNA: TGCGCCAGCAGCCAAGTTCCAGGGGATAGCAATCAGCCCCAGCATTTT
V: TRBV19; J: TRBJ2-1; D: -; size: -; CDR3: CASSRNYQSYNEQFF; DNA: TGTGCCAGTAGTAGGAACTACCAATCCTACAATGAGCAGTTCTTC
V: TRBV19; J: TRBJ2-2; D: -; size: few; CDR3: CASNSLAGSGELFF; DNA: TGTGCCAGTAATAGTCTAGCTGGTTCCGGGGAGCTGTTTTTT
V: TRBV19; J: TRBJ2-3; D: -; size: -; CDR3: CASSIPSTDTQYF; DNA: TGTGCCAGTAGTATTCCATCCACAGATACGCAGTATTTT
V: TRBV15; J: TRBJ1-5; D: TRBD1; size: -; CDR3: CATSPRTGEGNQPQHF; DNA: TGTGCCACCAGCCCCCGGACAGGGGAGGGCAATCAGCCCCAGCATTTT
V: TRBV19; J: TRBJ2-1; D: TRBD2; size: -; CDR3: CASSTSSIAGAYNEQFF; DNA: TGTGCCAGTAGTACCTCCTCTATCGCGGGGGCCTACAATGAGCAGTTCTTC
V: TRBV7-9; J: TRBJ1-1; D: -; size: -; CDR3: CASSLLGESNTEAFF; DNA: TGTGCCAGCAGCTTGCTTGGAGAGTCGAACACTGAAGCTTTCTTT
V: TRBV5-8; J: TRBJ2-2; D: -; size: -; CDR3: CASSPRTVNTGELFF; DNA: TGTGCCAGCAGCCCTCGGACAGTGAACACCGGGGAGCTGTTTTTT